The clone carrying this TCR beta chain was counted only a few times. Its cognate antigen is unknown. Primers used in a second PCR of about 7 to 12 cycles were a sample-barcoded 5' primer and a J-beta primer mix. TCRdb passed the 5' RACE reads through MiXCR, listing each CDR3 protein once. Of hundreds of thousands of distinct CDR3 sequences listed, about 55% were seen once; the top ten hold around 41%. The data originate from a study of blood T cells in healthy people across ages. General study findings and limits: Aged donors had fewer naive CD4+ cells and lower diversity than long-lived donors. Investigators viewed diversity estimates from one million T cells as underestimates, the study reported. PBMCs went unsorted, and a conclusive naive versus antigen-experienced comparison was therefore prevented.

This receptor was identified in a man at least 80 years old in good health. Input material: blood.

Here the CDR3 reads CASRSGEADTQYF. The DNA for the CDR3 is TGCGCCAGCAGATCAGGGGAGGCAGATACGCAGTATTTT. The chain uses TRBV5-1 and TRBJ2-3; TRBD1 or TRBD2 may be the D gene (6 bases each). The V end lost 5 bases, the J end lost 4 bases, and 11 bases lay between the germline ends. This CDR3 region has 13 residues. Germline V gene data show CDR1 as SGHRS and CDR2 as YFSETQ.